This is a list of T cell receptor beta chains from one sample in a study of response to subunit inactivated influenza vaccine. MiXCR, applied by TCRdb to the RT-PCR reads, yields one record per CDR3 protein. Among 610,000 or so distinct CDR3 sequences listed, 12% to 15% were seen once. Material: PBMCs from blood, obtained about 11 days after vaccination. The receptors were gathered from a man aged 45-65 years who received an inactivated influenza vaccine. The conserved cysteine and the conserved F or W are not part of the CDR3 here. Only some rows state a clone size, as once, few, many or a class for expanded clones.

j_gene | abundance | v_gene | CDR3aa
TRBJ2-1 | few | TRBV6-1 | ASSVLLAGVGISSYNEQF
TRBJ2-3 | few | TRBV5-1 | ASSFAGLSTDTQY
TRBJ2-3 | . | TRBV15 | ATSRAGSGDTQY
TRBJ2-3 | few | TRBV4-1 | ASSQDRGLAGGARTDTQY
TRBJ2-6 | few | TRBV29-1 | SASGEAGANVLT
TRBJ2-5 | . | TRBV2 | ASGRDREETQY
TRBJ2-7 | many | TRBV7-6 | ASSSGLAGGGNEQY
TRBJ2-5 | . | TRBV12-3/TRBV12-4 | ASSPLNQETQY
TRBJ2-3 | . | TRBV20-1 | SARVGTSTDTQY
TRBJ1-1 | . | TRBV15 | ATSKSPSGNTEAF
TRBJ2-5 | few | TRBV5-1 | ASSLGTTQETQY
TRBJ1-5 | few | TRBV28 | ASSSPSAGYQPQH
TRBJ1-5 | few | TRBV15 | ATSRGTDYSNQPQH
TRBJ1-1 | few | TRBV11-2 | ASSLDRRTTEAF
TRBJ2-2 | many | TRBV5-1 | ASSLGTTTGELF
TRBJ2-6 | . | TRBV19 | ASRDGAGANVLT
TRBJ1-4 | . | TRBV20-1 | SARDSRGYDEKLF
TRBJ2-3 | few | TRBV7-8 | ASSLQLDTQY
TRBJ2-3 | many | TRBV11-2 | ASSLTGLAGGFGTDTQY
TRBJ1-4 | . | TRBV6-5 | ASSYSYRVVNEKLF